The 11 T cell receptor beta chains below all came from one sample that was sequenced in a study of beta chain features in type 1 diabetes. These receptors have no identified antigens. Expressed TCRB transcripts got sequenced, as all isolated RNA was reverse transcribed. The method was immunoSEQ multiplex PCR; TCRdb's version includes in-frame clones alone and lacks a portion of them. The profile covers roughly 730,000 clones, with around an eighth appearing a single time and less than 0.025% taken by the ten largest. Broader study findings: Significant though moderate, a shortening of TCRB CDR3s appeared in all four CD4+ subsets of Type 1 diabetes patients.

Sequencing was carried out using naive CD4+ T cells from blood. These TCRs come from a man younger than 30 with type 1 diabetes.

The rearrangement links TRBV5-4 to TRBJ2-4; perhaps TRBD2 as D (6 bases). V lost 2 bases and J 5 bases, leaving 14 bases between the germline ends. There are 15 residues in the CDR3. CDR1 and CDR2 (germline): SGHNT, YYREEE (reference sequence). The CDR3 bases are TGTGCCAGCAGCTTCGGGGGTAGGCCGGAAAACATTCAGTACTTC. Protein sequence: CASSFGGRPENIQYF.

This clone was counted only a few times. One junction end does not reproduce the germline sequence, and a read error may be involved. The V and J genes are TRBV6-5 and TRBJ2-3; 12 bases align to TRBD1. The CDR3 length is 15 residues. In germline, CDR1 is MNHEY, CDR2 SVGAGI. The CDR3 DNA reads as TGTGCCATCAGTACCGGGACAGGGGGCAAGGATACGCAGTATTTT. Translated, it gives CAISTGTGGKDTQYF.

This clone was counted a few times. CDR3 residues: CASSQDPRETQYF. For the CDR3, the DNA is TGTGCCAGCAGCCAAGATCCGAGAGAGACCCAGTACTTC. The rearrangement uses TRBV4-2 and TRBJ2-5, with unresolved D. This CDR3 contains 13 residues. Germline CDR1 and CDR2: LGHNA and YNFKEQ. V was clipped by 0 bases and J by 4 bases, with 6 bases between them.

V is TRBV30 and J is TRBJ1-1; tentative D call: TRBD1 (6 bases). Germline V CDR1 and CDR2: GTSNPN, SVGIG (reference sequence). CDR3 size: 14 residues. V lost 0 bases, J lost 4 bases, and 12 bases lay in between. This CDR3 reads CAWSVITGSTEAFF. In nucleotides, the CDR3 is TGTGCCTGGAGTGTAATTACAGGGTCCACTGAAGCTTTCTTT. The whole variable domain, remainder taken from reference TRBV30 and TRBJ1-1, is SQTIHQWPATLVQPVGSPLSLECTVEGTSNPNLYWYRQAAGRGLQLLFYSVGIGQISSEVPQNLSASRPQDRQFILSSKKLLLSDSGFYLCAWSVITGSTEAFFGQGTRLTVV.

This clone was detected only a few times. The chain links TRBV6-1 to TRBJ1-6; D is uncertain. The CDR3 covers 16 residues. Germline V gene sequence: CDR1 MNHNS, CDR2 SASEGT. V shed 4 bases and J shed 5 bases, with 15 bases lying between them. CDR3 in DNA: TGTGCCAGCAGTGCCCAAGGGCCTCAAAATAATTCACCCCTCCACTTT. Amino acids: CASSAQGPQNNSPLHF.

This clone came up a few times. This chain uses TRBV30 with TRBJ1-6; TRBD1 is a possible D gene (5 bases). Looked up from germline, CDR1 is GTSNPN and CDR2 is SVGIG (reference sequence). The V end lost 3 bases, the J end lost 7 bases, and 13 bases lay between the germline ends. The CDR3 is 14 residues long. The CDR3 DNA follows: TGTGCCTGGAGGATCGACAGCACCAATTCACCCCTCCACTTT. It yields the protein CAWRIDSTNSPLHF.

The V and J genes are TRBV2 and TRBJ2-7, with D unclear. The CDR3 is 12 residues long. V was trimmed by 4 bases and J by 8 bases, leaving 12 bases between them. Germline V gives CDR1 SNHLY, CDR2 FYNNEI. DNA of the CDR3: TGTGCCAGCAGTGTGTCCAGTGCGCAGCAGTACTTC. Residues: CASSVSSAQQYF.

The rearrangement uses TRBV21-1 and TRBJ2-7; the D call in the table, TRBD1, was not verified against the DNA. TRBV21-1 is a pseudogene. The CDR3 has 13 amino acids. The CDR3 here is CASSTGQDYEQYF. The CDR3 DNA reads TGTGCCAGCAGCACTGGACAGGACTACGAGCAGTACTTC.

The J gene is TRBJ1-2, the V gene TRBV29-1; D might be TRBD1 (5 bases). V was trimmed by 6 bases and J by 3 bases, leaving 11 bases between them. This CDR3 spans 12 amino acids. CDR1 and CDR2 from the germline V gene are SQVTM and ANQGSEA. DNA for the CDR3: TGCAGCGTGACCAGGGCGCACTATGGCTACACCTTC. Its protein product is CSVTRAHYGYTF.

This sequence joins TRBV7-2 and TRBJ2-3; D gene uncertain. The CDR3 has 13 residues. The V and J ends lost 5 bases and 4 bases respectively, with 10 bases between them. Looked up from germline, CDR1 is SGHTA and CDR2 is FQGNSA. The CDR3 loop reads CASSTLRADTQYF. The CDR3 DNA sequence: TGTGCCAGCAGCACCCTTAGGGCAGATACGCAGTATTTT.

V and J are TRBV15 and TRBJ1-2; 11 bases match TRBD1. The J segment lost 6 bases and the V segment lost 0 bases, leaving 9 bases of the junction unmatched. The CDR3 contains 17 residues. Germline V gene sequence: CDR1 LNHNV, CDR2 YYDKDF (reference sequence). The CDR3 reads CATSRDWADRGLNGYTF. In nucleotides, the CDR3 is TGTGCCACCAGCAGAGATTGGGCGGACAGGGGGCTGAATGGCTACACCTTC.